The T cell receptor (beta chain) described here comes from a study of vaccination effects on CD4 cells after COVID-19. Whole-study context: Each participant was administered two doses of either the BNT162b2 or the mRNA-1273 vaccine.

Trimming removed 0 bases at V and 7 bases at J, with 5 bases between. The CDR3 runs 12 residues. Per the germline V gene, CDR1 is SGHTS and CDR2 is YDEGEE. The assay was immunoSEQ multiplex PCR, and TCRdb's table has in-frame clones only and misses some. This sample carries about 27,000 clones, around three quarters of them seen once, and the ten largest clones take 10%. Study-wide findings and caveats: Vaccine- and infection-induced clones showed marked clonal contraction late following vaccination.

About this clone itself: What it binds is unknown.

Pools of viral peptides were used by the ViraFEST assay to expand antigen-specific CD4+ T cells ahead of sequencing. The culture ran for 10 days, and then CD4+ T cells were isolated. Testing of the vaccine recipients showed negative nucleocapsid antibodies and no prior SARS-CoV-2 infection. The V and J genes are TRBV5-8 and TRBJ1-3; D gene uncertain. The TCR originated in a human donor who received a COVID-19 vaccine. Sequencing used CD4+ T cells from PBMCs cultured with SARS-CoV-2 spike peptides, obtained before COVID-19 vaccination. CDR3 nucleotides: TGTGCCAGCAGCTTGGCCCGCAACACCATATATTTT. Encoded protein: CASSLARNTIYF.